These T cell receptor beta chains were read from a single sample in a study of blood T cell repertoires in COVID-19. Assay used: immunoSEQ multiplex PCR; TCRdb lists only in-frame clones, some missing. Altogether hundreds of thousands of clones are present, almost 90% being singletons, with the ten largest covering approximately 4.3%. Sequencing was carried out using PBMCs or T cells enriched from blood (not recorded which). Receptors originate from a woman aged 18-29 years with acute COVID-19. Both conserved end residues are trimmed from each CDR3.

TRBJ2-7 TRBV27 ASSSTSGYEQY
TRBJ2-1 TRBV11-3 ASSSRLGVHNEQF
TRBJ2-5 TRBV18 ASSPPAGPETQY
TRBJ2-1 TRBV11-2 ASSPPGLGTIDNEQF
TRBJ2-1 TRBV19 ASTSLAGGLRNEQF
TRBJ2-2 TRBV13 ASSPRPGPTGELF
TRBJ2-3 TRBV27 ASTSSGFRDTQY
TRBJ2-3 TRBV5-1 ASSSGPGTDTQY
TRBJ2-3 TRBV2 APTGGVTLDTQY
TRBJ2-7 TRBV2 ASSASYEQY
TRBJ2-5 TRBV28 ASSFIANLETQY
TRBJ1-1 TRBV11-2 ASSEMTGAGTEAF
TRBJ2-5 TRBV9 ASSVGLAGGGQETQY
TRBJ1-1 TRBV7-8 ASSYNSLEAF
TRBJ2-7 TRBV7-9 ASSSGDRSAAYEQY
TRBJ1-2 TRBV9 ASSVRQNADYGYT
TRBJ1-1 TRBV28 ASTARVSKTF
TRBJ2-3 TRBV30 AWSFAPAGTQY
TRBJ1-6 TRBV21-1 ASSNPQGDNSPLH